Reported below is one TCR beta chain. The data were obtained in a study of blood T cell repertoires in COVID-19. Repertoires were generated with immunoSEQ multiplex PCR, while TCRdb's copy carries only in-frame clones and drops some. The repertoire holds fewer than 130,000 clones, with about 88% as singletons. The CDR3 consists of 13 residues. V lost 5 bases to trimming and J lost 6 bases, with 14 bases between them. Germline V gives CDR1 SGHTA, CDR2 FQGTGA. This TCR was recovered from a human donor in a cohort sampled during active COVID-19. V is TRBV7-3 and J is TRBJ2-7; maybe TRBD2 (6 bases). Sequencing was performed on peripheral blood. Here the CDR3 DNA reads TGTGCCAGCAGCCCAGGAGTGGGGGGCGAGCAGTACTTC. Translation gives CASSPGVGGEQYF.